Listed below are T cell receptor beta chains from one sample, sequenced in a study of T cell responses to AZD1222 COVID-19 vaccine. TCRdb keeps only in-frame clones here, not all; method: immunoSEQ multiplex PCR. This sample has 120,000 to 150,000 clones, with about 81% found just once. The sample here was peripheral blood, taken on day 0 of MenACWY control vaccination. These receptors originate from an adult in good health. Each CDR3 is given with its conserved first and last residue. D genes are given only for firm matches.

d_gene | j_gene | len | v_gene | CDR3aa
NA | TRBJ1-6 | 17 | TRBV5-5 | CASSQRWAPGRNSPLHF
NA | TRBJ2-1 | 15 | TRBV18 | CASSPLAQGNNEQFF
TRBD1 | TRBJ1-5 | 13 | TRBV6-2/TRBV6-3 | CASSSQGYQPQHF
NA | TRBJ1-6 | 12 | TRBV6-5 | CASSLDNSPLHF
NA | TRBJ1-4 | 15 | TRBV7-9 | CASSSWGGLDEKLFF
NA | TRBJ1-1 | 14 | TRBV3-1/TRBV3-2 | CASSQDFQGTEAFF
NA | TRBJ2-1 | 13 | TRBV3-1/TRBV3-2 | CASSGSAYNEQFF
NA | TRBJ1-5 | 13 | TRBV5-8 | CASSFSPNQPQHF
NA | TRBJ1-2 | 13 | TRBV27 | CASRRDYNYGYTF
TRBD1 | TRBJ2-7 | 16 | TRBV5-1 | CASSLIEGGATYEQYF
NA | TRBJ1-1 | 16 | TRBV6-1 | CASSEMPPLGGTEAFF
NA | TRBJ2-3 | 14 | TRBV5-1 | CASQLTRYTDTQYF